This TCR beta chain was documented in a study of blood T cell repertoires in COVID-19. As for the study in general: The samples span acute and convalescent COVID-19 from the United States, Italy and Spain. PBMCs, B-cell-depleted T cells, or T cells provided the cDNA or gDNA that made up the material.

Authors' processing steps: By means of reference gene primer amplification, nucleated cell counts were estimated. Method: immunoSEQ multiplex PCR; TCRdb's copy keeps in-frame clones and lacks some. The V and J calls and clone size come from that table; D and trimming were worked out from the DNA. The sample lists over 250,000 clones; 88% were seen once. This CDR3 region has 17 residues. Source material: peripheral blood. This chain connects TRBV21-1 to TRBJ1-4; the tabulated D call, TRBD1, remains unverified against the DNA. TRBV21-1 is annotated as a pseudogene. The clonotype originates from a man in his 60s who had recovered from COVID-19. The CDR3 region has the DNA TGTGCCAGCAGCACTGACGGGACAGGGGGAGAGAATGAAAAACTGTTTTTT. Its protein product is CASSTDGTGGENEKLFF.